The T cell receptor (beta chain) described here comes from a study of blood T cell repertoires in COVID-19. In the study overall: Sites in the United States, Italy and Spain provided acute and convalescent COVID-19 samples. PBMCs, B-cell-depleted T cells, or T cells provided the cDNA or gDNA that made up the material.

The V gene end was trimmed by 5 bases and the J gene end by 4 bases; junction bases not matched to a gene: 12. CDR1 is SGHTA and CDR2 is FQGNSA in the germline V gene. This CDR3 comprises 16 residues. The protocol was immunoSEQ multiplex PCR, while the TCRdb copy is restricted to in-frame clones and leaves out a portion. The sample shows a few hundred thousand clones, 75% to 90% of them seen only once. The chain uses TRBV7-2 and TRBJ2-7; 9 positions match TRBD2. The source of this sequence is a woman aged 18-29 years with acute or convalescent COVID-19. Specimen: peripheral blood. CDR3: CASSAAGTSRGYEQYF. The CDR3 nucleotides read TGTGCCAGCAGCGCAGCCGGGACTAGCAGAGGATACGAGCAGTACTTC.